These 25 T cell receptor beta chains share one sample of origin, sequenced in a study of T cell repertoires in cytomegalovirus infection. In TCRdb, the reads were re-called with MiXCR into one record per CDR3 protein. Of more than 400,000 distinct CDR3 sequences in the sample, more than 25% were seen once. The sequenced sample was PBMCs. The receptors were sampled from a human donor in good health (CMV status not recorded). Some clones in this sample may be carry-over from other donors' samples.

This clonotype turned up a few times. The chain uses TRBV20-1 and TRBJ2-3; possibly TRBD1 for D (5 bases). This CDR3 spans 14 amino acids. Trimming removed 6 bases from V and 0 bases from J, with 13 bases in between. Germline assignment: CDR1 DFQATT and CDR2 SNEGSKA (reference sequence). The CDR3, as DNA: TGCAGTGCAAAAAGGGGCCCTAGCACAGATACGCAGTATTTT. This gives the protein CSAKRGPSTDTQYF.

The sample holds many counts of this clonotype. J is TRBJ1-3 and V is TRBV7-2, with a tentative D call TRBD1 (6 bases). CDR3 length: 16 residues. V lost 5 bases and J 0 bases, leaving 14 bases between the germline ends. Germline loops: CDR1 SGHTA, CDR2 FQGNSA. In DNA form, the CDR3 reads TGTGCCAGCAGCCCAGACAGGTCTCTCTCTGGAAACACCATATATTTT. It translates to CASSPDRSLSGNTIYF.

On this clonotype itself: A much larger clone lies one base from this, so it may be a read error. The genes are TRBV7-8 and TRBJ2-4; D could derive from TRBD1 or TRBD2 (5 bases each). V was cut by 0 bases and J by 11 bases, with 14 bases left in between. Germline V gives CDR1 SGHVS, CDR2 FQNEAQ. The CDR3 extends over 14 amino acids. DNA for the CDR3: TGTGCCAGCAGCTTAGCGATGCTGGGGACGTTTCAGTACTTC. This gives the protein CASSLAMLGTFQYF.

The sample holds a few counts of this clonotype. CDR3 DNA: TGCAGTGCTAGGTCAGGAGATTACGAGCAGTACTTC. Translation: CSARSGDYEQYF. V and J are TRBV20-1 and TRBJ2-7; no firm D call. Trimming pared 3 bases from V and 4 bases from J, leaving 10 bases between. This CDR3 contains 12 residues. Germline V gene lookup returns CDR1 DFQATT and CDR2 SNEGSKA (reference sequence).

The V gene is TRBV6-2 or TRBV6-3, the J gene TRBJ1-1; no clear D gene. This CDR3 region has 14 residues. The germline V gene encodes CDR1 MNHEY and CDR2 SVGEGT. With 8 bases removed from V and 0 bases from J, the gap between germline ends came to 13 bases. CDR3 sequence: CASRHGGLNTEAFF. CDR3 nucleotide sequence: TGTGCCAGCCGCCACGGAGGTCTGAACACTGAAGCTTTCTTT.

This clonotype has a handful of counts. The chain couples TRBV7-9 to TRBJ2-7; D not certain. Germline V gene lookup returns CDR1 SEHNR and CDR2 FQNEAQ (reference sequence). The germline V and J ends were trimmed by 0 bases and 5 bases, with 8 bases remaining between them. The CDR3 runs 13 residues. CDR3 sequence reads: CASSLASSHEQYF. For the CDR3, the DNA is TGTGCCAGCAGCTTAGCAAGTTCTCACGAGCAGTACTTC.

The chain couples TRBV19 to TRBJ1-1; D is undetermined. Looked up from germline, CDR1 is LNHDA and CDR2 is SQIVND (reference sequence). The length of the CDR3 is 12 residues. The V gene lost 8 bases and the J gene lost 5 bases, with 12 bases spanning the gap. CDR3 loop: CASCGILTEAFF. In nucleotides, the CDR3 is TGTGCCAGTTGCGGGATTTTAACTGAAGCTTTCTTT.

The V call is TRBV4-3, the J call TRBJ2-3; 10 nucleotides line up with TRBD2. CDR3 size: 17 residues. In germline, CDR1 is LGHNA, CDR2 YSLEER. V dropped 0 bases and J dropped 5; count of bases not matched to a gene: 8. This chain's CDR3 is CASSQDGSGRALDTQYF. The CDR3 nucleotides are TGCGCCAGCAGCCAAGATGGGAGCGGGAGGGCCCTAGATACGCAGTATTTT.

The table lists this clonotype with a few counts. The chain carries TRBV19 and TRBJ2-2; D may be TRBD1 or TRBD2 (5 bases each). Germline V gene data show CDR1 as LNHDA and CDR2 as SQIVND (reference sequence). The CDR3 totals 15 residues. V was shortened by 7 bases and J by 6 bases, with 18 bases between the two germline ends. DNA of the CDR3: TGTGCCAGTACTGGGGGAGTCGGGCAAGCCGGGGAGCTGTTTTTT. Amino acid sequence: CASTGGVGQAGELFF.

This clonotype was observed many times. CDR3 protein: CASSLTVGQGNTQYF. DNA for the CDR3: TGTGCCAGCAGCTTAACGGTGGGACAGGGGAATACGCAGTATTTT. V usage is TRBV7-2 and J usage is TRBJ2-3, with 10 bases aligning to TRBD1. The CDR3 has 15 residues. V was pared by 2 bases and J by 7 bases, with 6 bases of the junction left unmatched. The germline gives CDR1 SGHTA, CDR2 FQGNSA.

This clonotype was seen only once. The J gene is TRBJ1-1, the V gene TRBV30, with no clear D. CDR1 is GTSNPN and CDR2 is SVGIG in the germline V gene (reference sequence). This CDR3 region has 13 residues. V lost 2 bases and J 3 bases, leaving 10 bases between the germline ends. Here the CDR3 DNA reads TGTGCCTGGAGTTCGGGTTCGTACACTGAAGCTTTCTTT. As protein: CAWSSGSYTEAFF.

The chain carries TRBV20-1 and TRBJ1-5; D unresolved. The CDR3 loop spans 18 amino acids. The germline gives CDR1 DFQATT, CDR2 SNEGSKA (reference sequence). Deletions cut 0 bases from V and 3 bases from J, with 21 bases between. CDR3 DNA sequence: TGCAGTGCTAGAGATTATCGTAGCGCGAGGCTTGCCAATCAGCCCCAGCATTTT. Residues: CSARDYRSARLANQPQHF.

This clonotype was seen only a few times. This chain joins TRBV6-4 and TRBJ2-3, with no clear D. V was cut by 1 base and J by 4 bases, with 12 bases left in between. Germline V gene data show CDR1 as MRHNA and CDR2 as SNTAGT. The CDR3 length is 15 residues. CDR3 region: CASSDLAGGPDTQYF. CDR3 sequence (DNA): TGTGCCAGCAGTGACTTGGCAGGCGGACCAGATACGCAGTATTTT.

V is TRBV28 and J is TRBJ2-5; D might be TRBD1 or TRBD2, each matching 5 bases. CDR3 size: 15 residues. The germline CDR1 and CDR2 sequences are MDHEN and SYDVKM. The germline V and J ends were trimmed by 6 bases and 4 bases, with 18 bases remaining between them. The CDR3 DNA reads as TGTGCCAGCAGCTACACCGGGACCCACGGAGAGACCCAGTACTTC. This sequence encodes CASSYTGTHGETQYF.

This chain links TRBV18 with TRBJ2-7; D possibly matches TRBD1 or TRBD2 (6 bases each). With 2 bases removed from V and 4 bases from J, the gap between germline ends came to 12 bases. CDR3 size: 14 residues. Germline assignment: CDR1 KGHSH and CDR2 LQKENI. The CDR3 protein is CASSPEQGRYEQYF. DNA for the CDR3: TGTGCCAGCTCACCAGAGCAGGGGAGGTACGAGCAGTACTTC.

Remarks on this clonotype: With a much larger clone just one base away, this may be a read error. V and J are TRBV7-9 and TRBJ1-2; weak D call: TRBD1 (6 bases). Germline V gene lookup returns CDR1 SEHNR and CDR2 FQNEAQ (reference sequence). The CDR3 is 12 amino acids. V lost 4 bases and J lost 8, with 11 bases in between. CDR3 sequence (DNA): TGTGCCAGCAGCTCCTACAGGGACGGCTACACCTTC. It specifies CASSSYRDGYTF.

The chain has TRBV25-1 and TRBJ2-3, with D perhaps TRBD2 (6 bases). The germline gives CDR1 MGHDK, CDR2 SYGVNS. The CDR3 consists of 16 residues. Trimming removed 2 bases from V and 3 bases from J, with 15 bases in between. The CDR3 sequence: CASSERSGWSTDTQYF. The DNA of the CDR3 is TGTGCCAGCAGTGAAAGGAGCGGGTGGTCGACAGATACGCAGTATTTT.

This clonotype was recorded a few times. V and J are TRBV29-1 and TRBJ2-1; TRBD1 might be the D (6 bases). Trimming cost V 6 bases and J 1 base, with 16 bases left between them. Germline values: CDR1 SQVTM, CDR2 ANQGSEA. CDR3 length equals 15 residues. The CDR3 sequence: CSVSKIDRSYNEQFF. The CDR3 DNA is TGCAGCGTGTCAAAAATAGACAGGTCCTACAATGAGCAGTTCTTC.

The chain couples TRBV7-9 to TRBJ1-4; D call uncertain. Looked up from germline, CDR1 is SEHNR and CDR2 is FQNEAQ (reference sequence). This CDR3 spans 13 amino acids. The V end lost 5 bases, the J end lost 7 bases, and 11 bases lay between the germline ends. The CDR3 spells CASSPGGPEKLFF. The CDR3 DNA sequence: TGTGCCAGCAGCCCCGGTGGACCTGAAAAACTGTTTTTT.

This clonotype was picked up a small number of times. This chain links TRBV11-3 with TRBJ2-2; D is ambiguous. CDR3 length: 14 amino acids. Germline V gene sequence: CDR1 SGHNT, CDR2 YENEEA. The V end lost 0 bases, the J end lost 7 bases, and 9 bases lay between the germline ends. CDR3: CASSLDRQNGELFF. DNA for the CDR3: TGTGCCAGCAGCTTAGACAGACAAAACGGGGAGCTGTTTTTT.

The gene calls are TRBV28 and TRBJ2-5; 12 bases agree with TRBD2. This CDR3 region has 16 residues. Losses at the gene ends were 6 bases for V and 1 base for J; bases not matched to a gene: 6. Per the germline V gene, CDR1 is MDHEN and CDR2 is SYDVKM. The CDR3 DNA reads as TGTGCCAGCAGCCCCCTAGCGGGAGGGATCCAAGAGACCCAGTACTTC. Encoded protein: CASSPLAGGIQETQYF.

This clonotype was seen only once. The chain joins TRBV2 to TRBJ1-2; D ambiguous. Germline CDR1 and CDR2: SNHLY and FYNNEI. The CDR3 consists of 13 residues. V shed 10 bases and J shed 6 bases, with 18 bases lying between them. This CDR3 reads CATPKGTVDGYTF. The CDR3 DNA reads TGTGCCACCCCTAAGGGAACAGTGGATGGCTACACCTTC.

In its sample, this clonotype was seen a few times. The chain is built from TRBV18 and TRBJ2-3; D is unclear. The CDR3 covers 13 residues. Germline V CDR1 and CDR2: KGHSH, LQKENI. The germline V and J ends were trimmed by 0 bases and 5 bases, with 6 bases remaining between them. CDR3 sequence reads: CASSPPVIDTQYF. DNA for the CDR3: TGTGCCAGCTCACCACCCGTAATAGATACGCAGTATTTT.

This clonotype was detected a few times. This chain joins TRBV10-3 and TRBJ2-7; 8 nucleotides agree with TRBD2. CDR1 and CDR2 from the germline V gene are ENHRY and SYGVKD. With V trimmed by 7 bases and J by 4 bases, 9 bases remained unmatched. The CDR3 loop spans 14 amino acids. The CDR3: CAIMNTTSGYEQYF. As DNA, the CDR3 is TGTGCCATCATGAATACTACTAGCGGATACGAGCAGTACTTC.

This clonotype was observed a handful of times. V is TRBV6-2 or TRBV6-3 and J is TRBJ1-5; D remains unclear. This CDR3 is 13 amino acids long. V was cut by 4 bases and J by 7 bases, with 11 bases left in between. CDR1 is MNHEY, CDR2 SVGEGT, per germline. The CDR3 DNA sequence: TGTGCCAGCAGTTTGGGCGCGAAGCAGCCCCAGCATTTT. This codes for CASSLGAKQPQHF.